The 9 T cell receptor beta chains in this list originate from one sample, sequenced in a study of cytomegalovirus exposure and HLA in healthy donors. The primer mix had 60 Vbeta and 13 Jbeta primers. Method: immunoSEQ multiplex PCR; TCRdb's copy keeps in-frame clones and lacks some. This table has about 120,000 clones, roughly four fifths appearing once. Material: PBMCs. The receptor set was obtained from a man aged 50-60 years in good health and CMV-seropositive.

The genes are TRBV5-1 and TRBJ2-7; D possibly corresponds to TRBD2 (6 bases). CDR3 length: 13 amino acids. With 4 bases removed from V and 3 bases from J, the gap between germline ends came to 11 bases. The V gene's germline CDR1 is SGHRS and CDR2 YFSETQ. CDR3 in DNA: TGCGCCAGCAGCCTCCGGGGGATCTACGAGCAGTACTTC. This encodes CASSLRGIYEQYF.

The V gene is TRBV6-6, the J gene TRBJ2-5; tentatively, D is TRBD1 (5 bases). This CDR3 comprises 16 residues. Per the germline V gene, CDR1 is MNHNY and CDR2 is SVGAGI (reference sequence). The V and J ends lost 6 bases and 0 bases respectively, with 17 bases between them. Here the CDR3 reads CASRNLGRRYQETQYF. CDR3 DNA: TGTGCCAGCAGGAATCTGGGGCGGCGGTACCAAGAGACCCAGTACTTC.

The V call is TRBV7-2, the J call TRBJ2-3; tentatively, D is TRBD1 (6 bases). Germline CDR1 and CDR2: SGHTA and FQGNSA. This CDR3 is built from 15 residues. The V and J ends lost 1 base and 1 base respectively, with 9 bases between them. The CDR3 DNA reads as TGTGCCAGCAGCTTAGGGGGGCCGGGCACAGATACGCAGTATTTT. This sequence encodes CASSLGGPGTDTQYF.

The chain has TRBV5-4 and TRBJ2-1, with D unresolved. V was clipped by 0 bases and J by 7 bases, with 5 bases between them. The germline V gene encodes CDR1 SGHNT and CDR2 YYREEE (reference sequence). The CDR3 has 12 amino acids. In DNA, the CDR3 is TGTGCCAGCAGCTTGGTTCCGAATGAGCAGTTCTTC. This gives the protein CASSLVPNEQFF.

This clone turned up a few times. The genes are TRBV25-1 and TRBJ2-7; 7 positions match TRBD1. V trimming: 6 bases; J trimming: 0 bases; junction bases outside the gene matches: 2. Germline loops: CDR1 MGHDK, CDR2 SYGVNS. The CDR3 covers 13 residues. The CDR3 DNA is TGTGCCAGCAGACGGACAGGCTCCTACGAGCAGTACTTC. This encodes CASRRTGSYEQYF.

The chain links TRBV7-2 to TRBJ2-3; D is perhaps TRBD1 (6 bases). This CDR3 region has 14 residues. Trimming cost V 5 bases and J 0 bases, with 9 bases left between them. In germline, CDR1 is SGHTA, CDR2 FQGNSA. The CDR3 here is CASSQQGSTDTQYF. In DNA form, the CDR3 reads TGTGCCAGCAGCCAGCAGGGGAGCACAGATACGCAGTATTTT.

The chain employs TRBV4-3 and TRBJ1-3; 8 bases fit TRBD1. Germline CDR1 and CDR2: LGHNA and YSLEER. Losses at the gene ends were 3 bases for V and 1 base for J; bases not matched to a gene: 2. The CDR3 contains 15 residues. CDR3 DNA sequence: TGCGCCAGCAGCCAGGGACAGGCTTCTGGAAACACCATATATTTT. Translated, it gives CASSQGQASGNTIYF.

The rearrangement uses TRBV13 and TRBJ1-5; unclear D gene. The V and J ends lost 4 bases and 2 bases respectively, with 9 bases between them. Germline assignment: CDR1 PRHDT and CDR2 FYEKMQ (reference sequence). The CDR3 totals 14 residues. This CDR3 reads CASSSGIGNQPQHF. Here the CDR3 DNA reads TGTGCCAGCAGCTCGGGTATTGGCAATCAGCCCCAGCATTTT.

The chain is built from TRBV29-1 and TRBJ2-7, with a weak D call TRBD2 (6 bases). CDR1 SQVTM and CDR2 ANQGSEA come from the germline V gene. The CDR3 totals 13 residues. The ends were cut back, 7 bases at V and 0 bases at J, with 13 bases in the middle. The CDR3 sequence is CSAGSGDSYEQYF. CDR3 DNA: TGCAGCGCGGGTAGCGGTGACTCCTACGAGCAGTACTTC.